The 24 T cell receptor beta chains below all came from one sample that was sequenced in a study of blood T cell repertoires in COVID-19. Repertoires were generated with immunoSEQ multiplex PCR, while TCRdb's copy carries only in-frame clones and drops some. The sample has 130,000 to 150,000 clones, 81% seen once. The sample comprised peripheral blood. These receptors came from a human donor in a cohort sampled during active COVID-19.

In nucleotides, the CDR3 is TGTGCCAGCAGCCAAGACAGGGGATCTCACTATGGCTACACCTTC. It specifies CASSQDRGSHYGYTF. The chain employs TRBV3-1 (or the pseudogene TRBV3-2) and TRBJ1-2; TRBD1 is a possible D gene (6 bases). CDR3 length: 15 amino acids. CDR1 and CDR2 (germline): LGHDT, YNNKEL (reference sequence). V lost 0 bases, J lost 3 bases, and 11 bases lay in between.

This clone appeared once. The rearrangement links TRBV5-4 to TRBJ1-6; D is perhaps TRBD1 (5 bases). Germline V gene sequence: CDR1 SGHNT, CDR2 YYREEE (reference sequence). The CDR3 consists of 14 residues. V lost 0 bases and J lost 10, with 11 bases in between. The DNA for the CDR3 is TGTGCCAGCAGCTTGGGAAGGGGAGGATCACCCCTCCACTTT. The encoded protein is CASSLGRGGSPLHF.

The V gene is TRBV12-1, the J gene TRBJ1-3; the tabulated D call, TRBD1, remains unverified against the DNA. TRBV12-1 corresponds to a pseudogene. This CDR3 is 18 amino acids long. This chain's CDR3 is CASSSTHAAGQAENTIYF. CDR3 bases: TGTGCCAGCAGCTCCACCCATGCCGCTGGACAGGCAGAAAACACCATATATTTT.

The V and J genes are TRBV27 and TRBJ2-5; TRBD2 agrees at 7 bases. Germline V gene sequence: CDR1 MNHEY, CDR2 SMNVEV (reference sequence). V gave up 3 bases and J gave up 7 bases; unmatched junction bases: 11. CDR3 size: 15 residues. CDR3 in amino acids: CASSFRSGGVGTQYF. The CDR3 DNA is TGTGCCAGCAGTTTCCGGTCGGGGGGAGTGGGGACCCAGTACTTC.

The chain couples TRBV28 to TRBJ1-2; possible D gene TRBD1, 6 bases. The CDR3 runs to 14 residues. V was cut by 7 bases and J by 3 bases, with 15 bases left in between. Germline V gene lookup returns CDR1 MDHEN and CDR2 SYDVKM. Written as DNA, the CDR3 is TGTGCCAGCACCCCCGGGCAGGGGTACTATGGCTACACCTTC. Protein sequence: CASTPGQGYYGYTF.

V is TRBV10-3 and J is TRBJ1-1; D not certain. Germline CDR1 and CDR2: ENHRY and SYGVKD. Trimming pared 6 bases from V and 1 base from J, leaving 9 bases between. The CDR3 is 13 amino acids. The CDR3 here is CAISGGGNTEAFF. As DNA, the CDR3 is TGTGCCATCAGCGGCGGTGGGAACACTGAAGCTTTCTTT.

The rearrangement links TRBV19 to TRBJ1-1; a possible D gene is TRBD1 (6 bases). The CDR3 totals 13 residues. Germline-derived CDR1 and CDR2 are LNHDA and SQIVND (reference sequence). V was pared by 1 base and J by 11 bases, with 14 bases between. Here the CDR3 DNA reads TGTGCCAGTAGTATAGGGACAGTACCAGTCGCTTTCTTT. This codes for CASSIGTVPVAFF. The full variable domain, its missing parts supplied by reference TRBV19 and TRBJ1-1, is DGGITQSPKYLFRKEGQNVTLSCEQNLNHDAMYWYRQDPGQGLRLIYYSQIVNDFQKGDIAEGYSVSREKKESFPLTVTSAQKNPTAFYLCASSIGTVPVAFFGQGTRLTVV.

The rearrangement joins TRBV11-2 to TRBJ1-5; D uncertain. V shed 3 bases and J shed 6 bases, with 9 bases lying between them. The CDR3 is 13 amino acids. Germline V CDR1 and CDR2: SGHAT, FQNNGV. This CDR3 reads CASSFSEGQPQHF. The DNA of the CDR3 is TGTGCCAGCAGCTTTAGTGAGGGTCAGCCCCAGCATTTT.

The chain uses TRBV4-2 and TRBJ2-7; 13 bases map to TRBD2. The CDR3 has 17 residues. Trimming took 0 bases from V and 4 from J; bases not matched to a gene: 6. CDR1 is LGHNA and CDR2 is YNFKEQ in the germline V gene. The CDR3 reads CASSQELRTSGSYEQYF. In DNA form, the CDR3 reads TGTGCCAGCAGCCAAGAACTGCGGACTAGCGGGAGTTACGAGCAGTACTTC.

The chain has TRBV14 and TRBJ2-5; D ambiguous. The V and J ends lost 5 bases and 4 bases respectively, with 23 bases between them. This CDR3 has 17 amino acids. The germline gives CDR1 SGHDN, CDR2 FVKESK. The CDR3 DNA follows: TGTGCCAGCAGCAGTATCATAGCTAGTGGATATCGAGAGACCCAGTACTTC. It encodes CASSSIIASGYRETQYF.

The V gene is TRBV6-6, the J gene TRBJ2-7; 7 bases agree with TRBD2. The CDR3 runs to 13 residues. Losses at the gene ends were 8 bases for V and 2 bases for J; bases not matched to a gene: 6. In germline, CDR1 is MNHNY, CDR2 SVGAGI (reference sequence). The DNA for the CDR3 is TGTGCCAGCGGGGACTACTCAACCTACGAGCAGTACTTC. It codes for CASGDYSTYEQYF.

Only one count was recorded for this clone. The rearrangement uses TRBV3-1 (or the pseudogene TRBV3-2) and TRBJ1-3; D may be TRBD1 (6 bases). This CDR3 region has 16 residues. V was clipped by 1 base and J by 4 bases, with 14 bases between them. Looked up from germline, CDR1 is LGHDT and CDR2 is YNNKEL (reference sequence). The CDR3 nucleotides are TGTGCCAGCAGCCAAGGTTTTGCGGACAGAGGAAACACCATATATTTT. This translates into CASSQGFADRGNTIYF.

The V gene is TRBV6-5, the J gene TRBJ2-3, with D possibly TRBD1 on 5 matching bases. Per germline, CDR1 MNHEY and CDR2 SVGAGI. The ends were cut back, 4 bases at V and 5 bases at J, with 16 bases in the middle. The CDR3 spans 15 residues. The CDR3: CASSLAPSQGDTQYF. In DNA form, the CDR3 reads TGTGCCAGCAGTTTGGCTCCGTCGCAGGGAGATACGCAGTATTTT.

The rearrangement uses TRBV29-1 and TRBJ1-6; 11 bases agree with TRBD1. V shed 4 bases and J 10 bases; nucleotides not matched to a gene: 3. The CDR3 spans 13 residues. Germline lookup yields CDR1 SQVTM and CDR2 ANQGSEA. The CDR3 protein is CSVGTGGGSPLHF. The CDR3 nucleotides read TGCAGCGTTGGGACAGGGGGCGGATCACCCCTCCACTTT.

CDR3 bases: TGCGCCAGCAGCTTGATCGTAGCGGGAGGGCTTGGGGCCAACGTCCTGACTTTC. It specifies CASSLIVAGGLGANVLTF. The chain joins TRBV5-1 to TRBJ2-6; TRBD2 matches at 11 bases. The V gene's germline CDR1 is SGHRS and CDR2 YFSETQ. J gave up 3 bases and V 1 base, and 6 bases lay outside the gene matches. The length of the CDR3 is 18 residues.

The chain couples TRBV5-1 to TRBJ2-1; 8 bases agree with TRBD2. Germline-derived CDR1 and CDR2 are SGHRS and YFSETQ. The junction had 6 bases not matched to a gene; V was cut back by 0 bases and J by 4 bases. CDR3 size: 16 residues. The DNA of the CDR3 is TGCGCCAGCAGCTTGGATTCGGGCGGGAGGTACAATGAGCAGTTCTTC. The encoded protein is CASSLDSGGRYNEQFF.

The CDR3 DNA follows: TGTGCCAGCAGAATCGGGTGGAGGAACACTGAAGCTTTCTTT. It encodes CASRIGWRNTEAFF. This sequence joins TRBV28 and TRBJ1-1, with D unclear. This CDR3 has 14 residues. V lost 6 bases and J lost 1, with 12 bases in between. The germline gives CDR1 MDHEN, CDR2 SYDVKM.

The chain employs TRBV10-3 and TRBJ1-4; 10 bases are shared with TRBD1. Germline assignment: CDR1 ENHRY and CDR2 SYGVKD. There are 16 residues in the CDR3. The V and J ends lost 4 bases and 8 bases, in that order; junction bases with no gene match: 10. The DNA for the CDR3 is TGTGCCATCAGTGTACTATTCGGGGACAGGGGCGAAAAACTGTTTTTT. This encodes CAISVLFGDRGEKLFF.

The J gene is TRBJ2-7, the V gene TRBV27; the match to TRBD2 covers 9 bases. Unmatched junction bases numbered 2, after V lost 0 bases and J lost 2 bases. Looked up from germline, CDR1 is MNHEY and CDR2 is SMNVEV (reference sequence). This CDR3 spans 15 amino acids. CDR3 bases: TGTGCCAGCAGTTTATCGAGACTAGCGGCCTACGAGCAGTACTTC. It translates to CASSLSRLAAYEQYF.

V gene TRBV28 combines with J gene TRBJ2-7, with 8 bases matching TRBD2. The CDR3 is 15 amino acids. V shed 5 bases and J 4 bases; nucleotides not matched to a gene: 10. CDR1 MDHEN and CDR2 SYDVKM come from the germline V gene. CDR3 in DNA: TGTGCCAGCAGTGCCGGACCGCGGGAGGTATACGAGCAGTACTTC. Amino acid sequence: CASSAGPREVYEQYF.

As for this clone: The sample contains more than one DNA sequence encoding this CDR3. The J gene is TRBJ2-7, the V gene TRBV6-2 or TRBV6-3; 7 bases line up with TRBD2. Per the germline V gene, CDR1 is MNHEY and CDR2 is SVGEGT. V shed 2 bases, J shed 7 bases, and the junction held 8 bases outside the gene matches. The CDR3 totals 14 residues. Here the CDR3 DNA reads TGTGCCAGCAGTTACGAGGCGGGAGTGAGGGAGCAGTACTTC. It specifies CASSYEAGVREQYF.

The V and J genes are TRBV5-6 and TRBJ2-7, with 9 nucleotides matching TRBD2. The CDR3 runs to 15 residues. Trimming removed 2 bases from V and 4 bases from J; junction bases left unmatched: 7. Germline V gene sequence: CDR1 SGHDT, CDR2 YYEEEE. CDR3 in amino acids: CASSFGGRATYEQYF. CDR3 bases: TGTGCCAGCAGCTTTGGCGGGAGGGCCACATACGAGCAGTACTTC.

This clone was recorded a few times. The CDR3 DNA is TGTGCCACCAGTGAACAAAACACCGGGGAGCTGTTTTTT. It translates to CATSEQNTGELFF. The chain is built from TRBV24-1 and TRBJ2-2; D unresolved. CDR3 length: 13 amino acids. Germline V gene sequence: CDR1 KGHDR, CDR2 SFDVKD. V was shortened by 4 bases and J by 2 bases, with 4 bases between the two germline ends.

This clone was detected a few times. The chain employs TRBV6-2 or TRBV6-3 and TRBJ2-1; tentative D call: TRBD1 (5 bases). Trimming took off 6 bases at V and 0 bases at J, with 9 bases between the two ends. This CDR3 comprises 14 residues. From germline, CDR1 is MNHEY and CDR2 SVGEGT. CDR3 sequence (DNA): TGTGCCAGCAGCGACAGACTCTCCTACAATGAGCAGTTCTTC. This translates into CASSDRLSYNEQFF.